This T cell receptor (beta chain) was profiled in a study of molecular identifiers for immune sequencing clone quantification. The CDR3 runs 16 residues. V trimming: 0 bases; J trimming: 6 bases; junction bases outside the gene matches: 11. CDR1 is MGHRA and CDR2 is YSYEKL in the germline V gene. This clonotype has a count of ten or more. The antigen is not known. TCRdb independently ran MiXCR on the PCR reads; one entry per CDR3 protein. This repertoire shows 60,000 to 70,000 distinct CDR3 sequences, about 19% found once; its top ten account for more than 1.3%. Findings and caveats of the study: The share of molecules held by clones above 20 RNA copies was over 97% in effector cells and under 1% in naive cells.

This rearrangement joins TRBV4-1 to TRBJ2-7; 7 positions agree with TRBD1. This sequence was found in a human donor in good health. Some libraries in this study had Jurkat cell RNA spiked in. Sequencing was carried out using naive CD8+ T cells from blood, with Jurkat cell RNA spiked in. As for subset: FACS-sorted CD8+CD4-CCR7+CD45RA+ naive T cells. The CDR3 protein is CASSQEAETGLREQYF. The CDR3 DNA reads as TGCGCCAGCAGCCAAGAGGCCGAGACAGGGCTTCGCGAGCAGTACTTC.